This note documents a single T cell receptor beta chain sequence. Its target is not known. These data come from a study of post-analysis software for immune sequencing data. About the research overall: Recorded subtypes: relapsing-remitting, secondary progressive, progressive-relapsing; some patients unannotated. Study results and limitations: Multiple sclerosis patients showed significantly lower normalized Chao1 diversity than controls did. The five TRBV segments detected at higher frequency in patients than in controls included TRBV5-6, TRBV5-1 and TRBV20-1. F-measure co-clustering was strong for batch-matched samples.

The V and J ends lost 5 bases and 5 bases respectively, with 21 bases between them. The CDR3 has 16 amino acids. In germline, CDR1 is SGHAT, CDR2 FQNNGV. TCR beta cDNA libraries included unique molecular identifiers. Out of roughly 0.85 to 10 million T cells, a few hundred thousand cDNA molecules were generated. TCRdb called the PCR reads again in MiXCR, with one record for every CDR3 protein. Of more than 500,000 distinct CDR3 sequences listed, around 36% are singletons. The specimen sequenced was blood. This TCR derives from a girl aged 2-17 years with multiple sclerosis. V gene TRBV11-2 combines with J gene TRBJ2-5, with D tentatively TRBD2 (5 bases). CDR3 in amino acids: CASSPAGPTIWETQYF. The DNA for the CDR3 is TGTGCCAGCAGCCCGGCCGGGCCGACTATATGGGAGACCCAGTACTTC.